This TCR beta chain was retrieved from a study of cytomegalovirus exposure and HLA in healthy donors. This PCR relied on a set of 60 Vbeta primers and 13 Jbeta primers. Sequenced by immunoSEQ multiplex PCR; TCRdb stores in-frame clones only, minus some. The table shows 65,000 to 80,000 clones, with 60% to 85% occurring only once. Trimming stripped 2 bases from V and 5 bases from J, with 22 bases between. This CDR3 has 17 amino acids. CDR1 is MNHNS, CDR2 SASEGT, per germline. V usage is TRBV6-1 and J usage is TRBJ2-7; possible D gene TRBD1, 6 bases. The clonotype originates from a woman between 40 and 55 years old in good health and CMV-seropositive. Material: PBMCs. CDR3 sequence: CASSERYGRRGRDEQYF. As DNA, the CDR3 is TGTGCCAGCAGTGAAAGATATGGTCGCAGGGGTCGGGACGAGCAGTACTTC.